A single sample is the source of the 17 T cell receptor beta chains below, sequenced in a study of T-cell memory formation after mild COVID-19. MiXCR, applied by TCRdb to the 5' RACE reads, yields one record per CDR3 protein. The data show about 470,000 distinct CDR3 sequences, with 20% to 30% seen just once and approximately 12% held by the top ten. Sequenced: PBMCs or a T cell subset sorted from them (not recorded which). These receptor sequences come from an adult woman who had mild COVID-19 (a few samples of this study predate the infection). Cell type and time point are not known.

This sequence joins TRBV3-1 and TRBJ2-5; no firm D call. V dropped 1 base and J dropped 1 base, with 13 bases sitting between them. The CDR3 spans 16 residues. Germline loops: CDR1 LGHDT, CDR2 YNNKEL (reference sequence). The CDR3 loop is CASSQVYGVPQETQYF. The CDR3 DNA sequence: TGTGCCAGCAGCCAAGTCTATGGGGTCCCCCAAGAGACCCAGTACTTC.

The V gene is TRBV12-3 or TRBV12-4, the J gene TRBJ2-2; the D is unclear. V lost 7 bases and J lost 2, with 5 bases in between. CDR3 length: 12 amino acids. CDR3 protein: CASTPNTGELFF. CDR3 DNA sequence: TGTGCCAGCACCCCCAACACCGGGGAGCTGTTTTTT.

This clonotype showed up just a few times. This chain joins TRBV12-3 or TRBV12-4 and TRBJ2-7; D possibly corresponds to TRBD1 (6 bases). CDR3 length: 14 amino acids. V was pared by 2 bases and J by 2 bases, with 10 bases between. The CDR3 loop reads CASSLLTGAYEQYF. CDR3 coding DNA: TGTGCCAGCAGTTTATTGACAGGAGCCTACGAGCAGTACTTC.

The sample holds many counts of this clonotype. V gene TRBV5-5 combines with J gene TRBJ2-3, with 7 bases that match TRBD1. Germline assignment: CDR1 SGHKS and CDR2 YYEKEE (reference sequence). This CDR3 is 15 amino acids long. V lost 1 base, J lost 2 bases, and 4 bases stayed unmatched. CDR3 sequence: CASSLTGALTDTQYF. The CDR3, as DNA: TGTGCCAGCAGCTTGACAGGGGCCCTCACAGATACGCAGTATTTT.

This clonotype was seen a few times. The CDR3 DNA reads TGTGCCTGCAACGGGGGCGGGGGGGAGCCCCAGCATTTT. Protein product: CACNGGGGEPQHF. This chain connects TRBV24-1 to TRBJ1-5, with D tentatively TRBD1 (6 bases). CDR3 length: 13 amino acids. The germline V gene encodes CDR1 KGHDR and CDR2 SFDVKD. V dropped 12 bases and J dropped 8 bases, with 19 bases sitting between them.

This chain links TRBV10-3 with TRBJ2-3; TRBD2 matches at 9 bases. Trimming cost V 10 bases and J 1 base; bases outside gene matches: 3. CDR3 length: 13 residues. Germline CDR1 ENHRY, CDR2 SYGVKD. The CDR3 loop is CATRTSGTDTQYF. As DNA, the CDR3 is TGTGCCACCCGGACTAGCGGCACAGATACGCAGTATTTT.

The chain recombines TRBV7-9 with TRBJ1-1, with 10 bases fitting TRBD1. Germline assignment: CDR1 SEHNR and CDR2 FQNEAQ (reference sequence). V dropped 1 base and J dropped 5; count of bases not matched to a gene: 7. The CDR3 runs 16 residues. CDR3 amino acids: CASSLGTGGSGTEAFF. CDR3 coding DNA: TGTGCCAGCAGCTTAGGGACAGGGGGAAGTGGGACTGAAGCTTTCTTT.

This chain joins TRBV7-9 and TRBJ1-1; D not resolved. From germline, CDR1 is SEHNR and CDR2 FQNEAQ (reference sequence). This CDR3 has 15 residues. Trimming took 0 bases from V and 0 from J, leaving 8 bases between them. In DNA, the CDR3 is TGTGCCAGCAGCTTAGCAGGAGGGCTGAACACTGAAGCTTTCTTT. Translation: CASSLAGGLNTEAFF.

This clonotype came up many times. The V and J genes are TRBV5-5 and TRBJ2-3; 9 bases are shared with TRBD2. The germline V gene encodes CDR1 SGHKS and CDR2 YYEKEE (reference sequence). This CDR3 spans 15 amino acids. J was trimmed by 3 bases and V by 4 bases; bases with no gene match: 6. Here the CDR3 reads CASSLGLARTDTQYF. The CDR3 nucleotides read TGTGCCAGCAGCCTAGGACTAGCGAGGACAGATACGCAGTATTTT.

This clonotype was observed a few times. The genes are TRBV2 and TRBJ2-2; D remains unclear. Trimming removed 6 bases at V and 0 bases at J, with 8 bases between. CDR1 and CDR2 from the germline V gene are SNHLY and FYNNEI. The CDR3 sequence is 14 residues long. The CDR3: CASSGLANTGELFF. The CDR3 region has the DNA TGTGCCAGCAGCGGGCTAGCGAACACCGGGGAGCTGTTTTTT.

This clonotype appeared a few times. The chain is built from TRBV5-1 and TRBJ1-1; D uncertain. The ends were cut back, 3 bases at V and 4 bases at J, with 10 bases in the middle. In germline, CDR1 is SGHRS, CDR2 YFSETQ. This CDR3 comprises 13 residues. For the CDR3, the DNA is TGCGCCAGCAGCTGGAGGGTGGGCACTGAAGCTTTCTTT. Its translation is CASSWRVGTEAFF.

The chain has TRBV5-1 and TRBJ2-3, with TRBD1 matching over 11 bases. The CDR3 sequence is 16 residues long. V trimming: 4 bases; J trimming: 5 bases; junction bases outside the gene matches: 9. Germline CDR1 is SGHRS and CDR2 is YFSETQ. The CDR3: CASSVSGTGGQDTQYF. Written as DNA, the CDR3 is TGCGCCAGCAGCGTGAGCGGGACAGGGGGGCAAGATACGCAGTATTTT. Looking up the rest from reference TRBV5-1 and TRBJ2-3 gives the full variable domain: KAGVTQTPRYLIKTRGQQVTLSCSPISGHRSVSWYQQTPGQGLQFLFEYFSETQRNKGNFPGRFSGRQFSNSRSEMNVSTLELGDSALYLCASSVSGTGGQDTQYFGPGTRLTVL.

This clonotype was counted only a few times. The chain has TRBV5-6 and TRBJ2-5, with D possibly being TRBD1 or TRBD2 (5 bases each). This CDR3 is built from 16 residues. V was trimmed by 0 bases and J by 5 bases, leaving 17 bases between them. Germline V gene sequence: CDR1 SGHDT, CDR2 YYEEEE. CDR3 residues: CASSLGSARGTETQYF. Here the CDR3 DNA reads TGTGCCAGCAGCTTGGGAAGCGCCAGAGGGACGGAGACCCAGTACTTC.

This clonotype was observed a few times. This chain connects TRBV2 to TRBJ1-1, with 8 bases fitting TRBD1. CDR1 is SNHLY and CDR2 is FYNNEI in the germline V gene. Trimming cost V 6 bases and J 4 bases; bases outside gene matches: 16. The CDR3 runs to 17 residues. The CDR3 sequence: CASRALGTGNRITEAFF. Here the CDR3 DNA reads TGTGCCAGCAGGGCGCTAGGGACAGGTAATAGGATCACTGAAGCTTTCTTT.

The chain uses TRBV7-3 and TRBJ2-5; D may match TRBD1 or TRBD2 (6 bases each). The germline V and J ends were trimmed by 1 base and 1 base, with 13 bases remaining between them. CDR3 length: 16 residues. Per the germline V gene, CDR1 is SGHTA and CDR2 is FQGTGA. The CDR3 region is CASSLRGRGGQETQYF. CDR3 in DNA: TGTGCCAGCAGCTTAAGAGGCAGGGGAGGCCAAGAGACCCAGTACTTC.

This clonotype was observed many times. The chain recombines TRBV5-1 with TRBJ1-1; possibly TRBD1 for D (6 bases). Germline V CDR1 and CDR2: SGHRS, YFSETQ. The length of the CDR3 is 15 residues. The V end was cut by 5 bases, the J end by 3 bases, with 17 bases between. For the CDR3, the DNA is TGCGCCAGCAGACGAATGGGGGGCGCGGACACTGAAGCTTTCTTT. It specifies CASRRMGGADTEAFF.

V is TRBV6-2 or TRBV6-3 and J is TRBJ2-5; 13 bases match TRBD2. This CDR3 has 15 residues. The germline V gene has CDR1 MNHEY and CDR2 SVGEGT. With 6 bases clipped from V and 1 base from J, the junction kept 2 bases outside the gene matches. The CDR3 loop reads CASRRLAGGQETQYF. The DNA for the CDR3 is TGTGCCAGCAGAAGACTAGCGGGGGGCCAAGAGACCCAGTACTTC.